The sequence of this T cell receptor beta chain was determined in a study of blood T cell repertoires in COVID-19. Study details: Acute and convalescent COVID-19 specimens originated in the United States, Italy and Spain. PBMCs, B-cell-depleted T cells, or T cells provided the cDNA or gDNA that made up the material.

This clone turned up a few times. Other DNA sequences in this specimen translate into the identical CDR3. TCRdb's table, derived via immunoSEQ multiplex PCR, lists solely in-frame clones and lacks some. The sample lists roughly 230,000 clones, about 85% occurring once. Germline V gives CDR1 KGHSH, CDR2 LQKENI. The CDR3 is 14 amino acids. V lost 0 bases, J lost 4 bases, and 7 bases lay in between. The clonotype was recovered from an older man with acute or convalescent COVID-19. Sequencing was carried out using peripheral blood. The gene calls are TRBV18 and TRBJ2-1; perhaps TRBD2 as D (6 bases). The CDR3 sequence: CASSPPTRYNEQFF. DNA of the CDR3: TGTGCCAGCTCACCACCGACTAGGTACAATGAGCAGTTCTTC.